The T cell receptor beta chain under discussion was sequenced for a study of CD4 T cells in lung cancer (dated by TCRdb to between 2018 and 2021). Context from the whole study: In the study, blood T cells from NSCLC patients were screened for responses to candidate mutation-encoded neoepitopes, and neoantigen-specific CD4+ T-cell clones and TCRs were isolated. The frequency of neoantigen-specific clonotypes in tumor resections, non-adjacent lung and cultured T-cell products was followed using TCRB deep sequencing. The patients who underwent resection had lung adenocarcinoma or squamous cell carcinoma, were aged 60 to 69 when blood was donated, and were mostly former smokers. Tumor and non-adjacent lung tissue were obtained from four patients undergoing curative-intent resections for stage I-III non-small cell lung cancer. Before blood donation, treatments including platinum chemotherapy had been received by the patients, and nivolumab or pembrolizumab had been received by some of the patients. Study-wide conclusions, independent of this receptor: Rather than memory responses to the cancer, some blood-derived responses might reflect cross-reactivity or in vitro priming of naive T cells.

Non-adjacent lung tissue was collected from the same resection as far from the malignant lesion as possible, at a distance of at least 3 cm. With regard to this clone: The antigen it binds to is not known. Base qualities are not recorded, but no much larger clone differs from it by a single base.

To prepare the library, the immunoSEQ multiplex PCR assay was applied. DNA was isolated using Qiagen DNeasy or QIAamp micro DNA kits, and TCRB was sequenced using the Adaptive Biotechnology human TCRB sequencing kit. TCRB libraries were sequenced on an Illumina MiSeq. Per the authors' processing: The kit provider's software was used to analyze TCRB sequence data, and Fisher's exact test was used to test clonotype templates for tumor enrichment. TCRdb took this table from immuneACCESS and kept in-frame rearrangements with V and J called. Such tables lack part of the clones; where checked against another copy, unresolved V genes explain under half of the gap, and the rest is unexplained. The V and J calls and clone size are taken from that table; D and trimming were inferred from the DNA. Counted in this sample were around 11,000 clones; more than 60% of them appeared once. Approximately 15% of the sample is in the top ten clones.

The CDR3, from cysteine to phenylalanine, totals 17 residues. Left in the record is the CDR3 DNA by itself, 51 bases read in frame from the first base. From V the trimming removes 3 bases and from J it removes 5 bases, while the gene matches leave 10 bases of the junction unaccounted for. The CDR1 and CDR2 encoded by the germline V gene are MGHRA and YSYEKL. The receptor comes from a man in his sixties with non-small cell lung cancer. The sequence is built from TRBV4-1 and TRBJ2-1; 10 central bases correspond to TRBD2. Sequencing input: normal lung tissue taken away from the tumor. The DNA sequence is as follows: TGCGCCAGCAGCCAGCCTAACCTAGCGGGAGAGGACAATGAGCAGTTCTTC. It translates to CASSQPNLAGEDNEQFF.